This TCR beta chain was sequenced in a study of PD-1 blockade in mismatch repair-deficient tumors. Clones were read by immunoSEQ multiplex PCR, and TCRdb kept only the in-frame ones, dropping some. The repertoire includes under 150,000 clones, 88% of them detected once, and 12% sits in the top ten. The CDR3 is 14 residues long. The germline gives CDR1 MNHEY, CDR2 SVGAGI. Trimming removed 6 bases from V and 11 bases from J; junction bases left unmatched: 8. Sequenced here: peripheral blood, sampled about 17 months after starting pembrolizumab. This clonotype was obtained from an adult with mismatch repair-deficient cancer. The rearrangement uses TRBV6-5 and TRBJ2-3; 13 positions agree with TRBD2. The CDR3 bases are TGTGCCAGCAGCGGGACTAGCGGGAACCTCGGGCAGTATTTT. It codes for CASSGTSGNLGQYF.